What follows are 18 T cell receptor beta chains derived from one specimen sequenced in a study of blood T cell repertoires in COVID-19. TCRdb keeps only in-frame clones here, not all; method: immunoSEQ multiplex PCR. This sample carries over 150,000 clones, 75% to 90% of them seen once, and the ten largest clones take 5% to 7.5%. The sample comprised PBMCs or T cells enriched from blood (not recorded which). Receptors were obtained from a man aged 35 to 55 who had recovered from COVID-19.

In this sample, this clone turned up a few times. The V and J genes are TRBV7-3 and TRBJ1-1, with unresolved D. Germline loops: CDR1 SGHTA, CDR2 FQGTGA. The length of the CDR3 is 13 residues. The ends were cut back, 1 base at V and 5 bases at J, with 8 bases in the middle. The CDR3 is CASSLIASTEAFF. DNA for the CDR3: TGTGCCAGCAGCTTAATCGCGAGTACTGAAGCTTTCTTT.

This sequence joins TRBV18 and TRBJ1-1; the match to TRBD1 covers 7 bases. Germline CDR1 KGHSH, CDR2 LQKENI. Trimming took 5 bases from V and 4 from J; bases not matched to a gene: 10. The CDR3 sequence is 15 residues long. CDR3 amino acids: CASSTRREGATEAFF. The CDR3 DNA follows: TGTGCCAGCTCAACACGTCGCGAGGGGGCCACTGAAGCTTTCTTT.

This sequence joins TRBV10-3 and TRBJ2-1; 8 nucleotides line up with TRBD2. Germline V gene data show CDR1 as ENHRY and CDR2 as SYGVKD. This CDR3 spans 15 amino acids. V shed 1 base and J 8 bases; nucleotides not matched to a gene: 7. The CDR3 reads CAISELKTSVYEQFF. In DNA form, the CDR3 reads TGTGCCATCAGTGAGTTGAAGACTAGCGTCTATGAGCAGTTCTTC.

The chain links TRBV5-1 to TRBJ2-7; D is uncertain. V was cut by 0 bases and J by 7 bases, with 17 bases left in between. The CDR3 is 15 residues long. CDR1 SGHRS and CDR2 YFSETQ come from the germline V gene. DNA for the CDR3: TGCGCCAGCAGCTTGGGTACGAGAGGCCCACAAGAGCAGTACTTC. This codes for CASSLGTRGPQEQYF.

In its sample, this clone was seen once. This chain joins TRBV28 and TRBJ2-2, with D possibly TRBD2 on 5 matching bases. The CDR3 consists of 15 residues. The V and J ends lost 6 bases and 2 bases respectively, with 13 bases between them. Per the germline V gene, CDR1 is MDHEN and CDR2 is SYDVKM. CDR3 protein: CASSRGVGNTGELFF. CDR3 DNA sequence: TGTGCCAGCAGCCGGGGTGTGGGTAACACCGGGGAGCTGTTTTTT.

The J gene is TRBJ2-5, the V gene TRBV11-2; 7 bases are a match to TRBD1. The CDR3 covers 13 residues. The germline V gene encodes CDR1 SGHAT and CDR2 FQNNGV. After removal of 4 bases from V and 4 bases from J, the junction contained 3 bases not matched to a gene. The CDR3 bases are TGTGCCAGCAGCTCGGGACAGTTAGAGACCCAGTACTTC. Translating it yields CASSSGQLETQYF.

The V call is TRBV6-5, the J call TRBJ1-3; TRBD1 might be the D (5 bases). The CDR3 extends over 14 amino acids. Germline CDR1 MNHEY, CDR2 SVGAGI. V gave up 6 bases and J gave up 2 bases, with 11 bases separating them. The CDR3 spells CASRLDRAGNTIYF. CDR3 DNA: TGTGCCAGCAGACTCGACAGAGCTGGAAACACCATATATTTT.

The V gene is TRBV6-1, the J gene TRBJ1-2, with D uncertain. In germline, CDR1 is MNHNS, CDR2 SASEGT. The CDR3 contains 16 residues. The germline V and J ends were trimmed by 4 bases and 10 bases, with 25 bases remaining between them. CDR3: CASSAPSGFRSFLYTF. The CDR3 coding sequence is TGTGCCAGCAGTGCCCCCTCGGGGTTTAGGTCTTTTCTCTACACCTTC.

This clone was observed many times. The V and J genes are TRBV6-1 and TRBJ1-5; no definite D call. Germline-derived CDR1 and CDR2 are MNHNS and SASEGT. V lost 2 bases and J lost 3, with 11 bases in between. This CDR3 contains 15 residues. Written as DNA, the CDR3 is TGTGCCAGCAGTGAAAAGGGAGGGAACAATCAGCCCCAGCATTTT. Its translation is CASSEKGGNNQPQHF.

This clone was observed a single time. This chain connects TRBV9 to TRBJ2-7; possible D gene TRBD2, 6 bases. Germline values: CDR1 SGDLS, CDR2 YYNGEE. V was cut by 4 bases and J by 0 bases, with 20 bases left in between. CDR3 length equals 17 residues. CDR3 bases: TGTGCCAGCAGCAACCCCCGATACCCGGGAGACTCCTACGAGCAGTACTTC. Its translation is CASSNPRYPGDSYEQYF.

This clone was picked up a small number of times. V and J are TRBV7-8 and TRBJ1-1; 7 bases match TRBD1. This CDR3 region has 13 residues. Trimming at V came to 5 bases and at J to 5 bases, leaving 5 bases not matched to a gene. Germline V gene data show CDR1 as SGHVS and CDR2 as FQNEAQ. The CDR3 sequence: CASSGQGVTEAFF. CDR3 coding DNA: TGTGCCAGCAGCGGCCAGGGGGTAACTGAAGCTTTCTTT.

The rearrangement uses TRBV20-1 and TRBJ2-3, with D tentatively TRBD2 (6 bases). CDR3 length: 15 residues. Trimming took off 3 bases at V and 4 bases at J, with 17 bases between the two ends. Germline V gene data show CDR1 as DFQATT and CDR2 as SNEGSKA (reference sequence). CDR3 DNA sequence: TGCAGTGCTAGTCGGGATTTAGGGGAGGCAGATACGCAGTATTTT. This gives the protein CSASRDLGEADTQYF.

This rearrangement joins TRBV5-1 to TRBJ2-1; D unclear. The CDR3 covers 15 residues. Trimming removed 1 base from V and 2 bases from J, with 10 bases in between. Germline V gene sequence: CDR1 SGHRS, CDR2 YFSETQ. The CDR3 protein is CASSLSGSAYNEQFF. In DNA form, the CDR3 reads TGCGCCAGCAGCTTGTCCGGGTCTGCCTACAATGAGCAGTTCTTC.

V is TRBV28 and J is TRBJ1-2; 8 nucleotides match TRBD1. Germline lookup yields CDR1 MDHEN and CDR2 SYDVKM. The V and J ends lost 6 bases and 8 bases, in that order; junction bases with no gene match: 23. This CDR3 has 18 amino acids. CDR3 nucleotide sequence: TGTGCCAGCAGATGGGCCGGGACAGGCGGGACAGGCGGGGCGGGCTACACCTTC. Protein product: CASRWAGTGGTGGAGYTF.

This rearrangement joins TRBV19 to TRBJ2-2, with D unresolved. The CDR3 has 14 amino acids. Germline V gives CDR1 LNHDA, CDR2 SQIVND (reference sequence). The V end lost 5 bases, the J end lost 0 bases, and 7 bases lay between the germline ends. CDR3 in amino acids: CASSSFSNTGELFF. Written as DNA, the CDR3 is TGTGCCAGTAGTTCGTTTTCGAACACCGGGGAGCTGTTTTTT.

The chain's CDR3 is CASSARSGELFF. The CDR3, as DNA: TGTGCCAGTAGTGCCCGTAGCGGGGAGCTGTTTTTT. The chain couples TRBV19 to TRBJ2-2; D not resolved. There are 12 residues in the CDR3. Germline CDR1 reads LNHDA; CDR2 reads SQIVND (reference sequence). The V end was cut by 5 bases, the J end by 7 bases, with 8 bases between.

V usage is TRBV2 and J usage is TRBJ1-1, with 9 bases aligning to TRBD1. Germline-derived CDR1 and CDR2 are SNHLY and FYNNEI. Trimming at V came to 6 bases and at J to 4 bases, leaving 6 bases not matched to a gene. The CDR3 spans 14 residues. The CDR3 sequence: CASRPGTGLTEAFF. Here the CDR3 DNA reads TGTGCCAGCAGACCCGGGACAGGGCTCACTGAAGCTTTCTTT.

The V and J genes are TRBV6-2 or TRBV6-3 and TRBJ1-2, with D possibly TRBD1 on 6 matching bases. V was clipped by 5 bases and J by 13 bases, with 14 bases between them. Germline CDR1 reads MNHEY; CDR2 reads SVGEGT. The CDR3 has 11 amino acids. The CDR3 is CASSILGACTF. Here the CDR3 DNA reads TGTGCCAGCAGTATCCTGGGGGCCTGCACCTTC.